This T cell receptor beta chain was captured by sequencing in a study of CD8+CD57+ T cells in acquired aplastic anemia. Study context: As sequenced from healthy donors, CD4+ cells averaged about 11 million reads.

As to this clonotype: Its target is not known.

This CDR3 region has 12 residues. Deletions cut 9 bases from V and 4 bases from J, with 11 bases between. Germline V lookup: CDR1 SNHLY, CDR2 FYNNEI. Study outcomes and limitations: Patients had twenty-nine CD8+ CDR3 sequences in common with controls (the shared set).

TCR beta VDJ combinations and CDR3 sequences were profiled from genomic DNA. In TCRdb, the reads were re-called with MiXCR into one record per CDR3 protein. The table lists 35,000 to 40,000 distinct CDR3 sequences, around 82% of them singletons. The receptor's source is a human donor in good health, serving as a control. The rearrangement uses TRBV2 and TRBJ2-3, with D perhaps TRBD2 (6 bases). Input material: sorted CD4+, CD8+, or CD8+CD57+ T cells (not recorded which) from PBMCs. CDR3 bases: TGTGCCAGTAGACGGGAGTCAGATACGCAGTATTTT. Encoded protein: CASRRESDTQYF.